The source of this T cell receptor (beta chain) is a study of T cell responses to AZD1222 COVID-19 vaccine. Whole-study findings and limits: White British donors predominated, females outnumbered males, and clonal diversity was possibly underestimated.

This table comes from immunoSEQ multiplex PCR, and its TCRdb copy is limited to in-frame clones, with some not included. The data hold over 65,000 clones, with around nine tenths observed a single time. J gave up 5 bases and V 5 bases, and 10 bases lay outside the gene matches. Germline V gives CDR1 SGHAT, CDR2 FQNNGV. The CDR3 is made up of 16 amino acids. With regard to this clone: Its specificity is unknown.

The TCR sequence derives from an adult who received the AZD1222 COVID-19 vaccine. V gene TRBV11-2 combines with J gene TRBJ2-7; 12 bases match TRBD2. The input for sequencing was peripheral blood, taken 28 days after the second AZD1222 dose. The CDR3 sequence is CASSPSSSGRVDEQYF. The CDR3, as DNA: TGTGCCAGCAGCCCGAGCTCTAGCGGGAGGGTGGACGAGCAGTACTTC. Combining the CDR3 with reference TRBV11-2 and TRBJ2-7 gives the whole variable domain EAGVAQSPRYKIIEKRQSVAFWCNPISGHATLYWYQQILGQGPKLLIQFQNNGVVDDSQLPKDRFSAERLKGVDSTLKIQPAKLEDSAVYLCASSPSSSGRVDEQYFGPGTRLTVT.